Below, 18 T cell receptor beta chains from the same sample are listed, as sequenced in a study of blood T cell repertoires in COVID-19. Using immunoSEQ multiplex PCR, the repertoire was profiled, and TCRdb retains in-frame clones only, with some absent. The sample includes 300,000 or so clones, around 88% of them seen just once. The specimen sequenced was peripheral blood. The origin of the receptors is a woman aged 25 to 45 who had recovered from COVID-19.

This chain connects TRBV6-5 to TRBJ2-1, with D perhaps matching TRBD1 (6 bases). Trimming left V 5 bases short and J 14 bases short, with 22 bases between. The CDR3 has 14 residues. CDR1 and CDR2 (germline): MNHEY, SVGAGI. The CDR3 reads CASSRDTQGFSKFF. CDR3 in DNA: TGTGCCAGCAGTCGAGACACACAGGGATTTTCTAAGTTCTTC.

The chain recombines TRBV3-1 (or the pseudogene TRBV3-2) with TRBJ1-5; no clear D. V was shortened by 2 bases and J by 0 bases, with 8 bases between the two germline ends. Germline V CDR1 and CDR2: LGHDT, YNNKEL (reference sequence). The CDR3 contains 15 residues. Here the CDR3 DNA reads TGTGCCAGCAGCCAATACTATGGTAGCAATCAGCCCCAGCATTTT. This codes for CASSQYYGSNQPQHF.

This clone was counted a few times. This rearrangement joins TRBV28 to TRBJ1-1, with 7 bases matching TRBD1. V trimming: 4 bases; J trimming: 0 bases; junction bases outside the gene matches: 2. This CDR3 is built from 14 residues. Germline loops: CDR1 MDHEN, CDR2 SYDVKM. Here the CDR3 reads CASSSTGLNTEAFF. The CDR3, as DNA: TGTGCCAGCAGTTCGACAGGGTTGAACACTGAAGCTTTCTTT.

On this clone itself: This CDR3 is also generated by other DNA sequences in the sample. The chain recombines TRBV28 with TRBJ1-5; 7 nucleotides agree with TRBD1. The CDR3 length is 14 residues. V was pared by 5 bases and J by 2 bases, with 3 bases of the junction left unmatched. Germline values: CDR1 MDHEN, CDR2 SYDVKM. In DNA form, the CDR3 reads TGTGCCAGCAGTCTAGGGACAGGCAATCAGCCCCAGCATTTT. Residues: CASSLGTGNQPQHF. The whole variable domain, filled in from reference TRBV28 and TRBJ1-5, reads DVKVTQSSRYLVKRTGEKVFLECVQDMDHENMFWYRQDPGLGLRLIYFSYDVKMKEKGDIPEGYSVSREKKERFSLILESASTNQTSMYLCASSLGTGNQPQHFGDGTRLSIL.

The chain combines TRBV6-5 with TRBJ1-5; 9 nucleotides line up with TRBD1. The V and J ends lost 5 bases and 4 bases, in that order; junction bases with no gene match: 6. The CDR3 totals 15 residues. CDR1 and CDR2 (germline): MNHEY, SVGAGI. This chain's CDR3 is CASSTGQGLNQPQHF. The CDR3, as DNA: TGTGCCAGCAGTACCGGACAGGGGTTAAATCAGCCCCAGCATTTT.

The table lists this clone with a few counts. J is TRBJ1-6 and V is TRBV27, with D tentatively TRBD1 (5 bases). The V gene lost 5 bases and the J gene lost 9 bases, with 20 bases spanning the gap. Germline V gene lookup returns CDR1 MNHEY and CDR2 SMNVEV (reference sequence). The CDR3 loop spans 16 amino acids. CDR3 protein: CASSPIRGADTSPLHF. The CDR3 nucleotides are TGTGCCAGCAGTCCAATACGTGGGGCCGATACTTCACCCCTCCACTTT.

The chain employs TRBV7-2 and TRBJ2-3; 9 nucleotides match TRBD2. Germline loops: CDR1 SGHTA, CDR2 FQGNSA. V was clipped by 5 bases and J by 6 bases; unmatched bases: 12. There are 16 residues in the CDR3. The CDR3 nucleotides are TGTGCCAGCAGCCTTCGGCGGGGGGGAGTCTCTGATACGCAGTATTTT. Residues: CASSLRRGGVSDTQYF. Full variable domain (outside the CDR3, taken from reference TRBV7-2 and TRBJ2-3): GAGVSQSPSNKVTEKGKDVELRCDPISGHTALYWYRQSLGQGLEFLIYFQGNSAPDKSGLPSDRFSAERTGGSVSTLTIQRTQQEDSAVYLCASSLRRGGVSDTQYFGPGTRLTVL.

The J gene is TRBJ1-3, the V gene TRBV5-1; D unresolved. The ends were cut back, 2 bases at V and 0 bases at J, with 3 bases in the middle. Germline-derived CDR1 and CDR2 are SGHRS and YFSETQ. This CDR3 spans 13 amino acids. The CDR3 DNA follows: TGCGCCAGCAGCTTTAACTCTGGAAACACCATATATTTT. It translates to CASSFNSGNTIYF.

Only one count was recorded for this clone. The chain couples TRBV5-1 to TRBJ2-6; a weak D match, TRBD1 (5 bases). The CDR3 totals 17 residues. The V end lost 0 bases, the J end lost 4 bases, and 14 bases lay between the germline ends. Germline V gene lookup returns CDR1 SGHRS and CDR2 YFSETQ. The CDR3 DNA sequence: TGCGCCAGCAGCTTGGGCAGGGATTCGAGAGGGGCCAACGTCCTGACTTTC. The encoded protein is CASSLGRDSRGANVLTF.

The V gene is TRBV15, the J gene TRBJ2-5; 8 positions match TRBD2. The germline CDR1 and CDR2 sequences are LNHNV and YYDKDF (reference sequence). V lost 5 bases and J lost 6; bases outside the gene matches: 8. The CDR3 totals 14 residues. The CDR3 bases are TGTGCCACCAGCTCCCGGGAGGGATCAAAGACCCAGTACTTC. Its protein product is CATSSREGSKTQYF.

The J gene is TRBJ2-7, the V gene TRBV7-8, with TRBD1 matching over 9 bases. Trimming at V came to 5 bases and at J to 2 bases, leaving 16 bases not matched to a gene. CDR1 is SGHVS, CDR2 FQNEAQ, per germline. The CDR3 totals 18 residues. For the CDR3, the DNA is TGTGCCAGCAGCCGACAGGGGGTACAGAATTCGGTTCCCTACGAGCAGTACTTC. This sequence encodes CASSRQGVQNSVPYEQYF.

This clone has a single count. The chain couples TRBV3-1 (or the pseudogene TRBV3-2) to TRBJ2-7; 7 positions agree with TRBD1. Germline CDR1 LGHDT, CDR2 YNNKEL (reference sequence). V dropped 3 bases and J dropped 5; count of bases not matched to a gene: 10. The CDR3 is made up of 15 amino acids. The CDR3 loop is CASSHIPGTVHEQYF. CDR3 coding DNA: TGTGCCAGCAGCCATATACCCGGGACAGTCCACGAGCAGTACTTC.

The chain combines TRBV10-3 with TRBJ2-3, with D tentatively TRBD2 (7 bases). V gave up 10 bases and J gave up 6 bases, with 20 bases separating them. The CDR3 is 14 amino acids. Germline CDR1 reads ENHRY; CDR2 reads SYGVKD. CDR3 sequence (DNA): TGTGCCACCACGGTTGGGGGGGCCGAGGATACGCAGTATTTT. Its protein product is CATTVGGAEDTQYF.

This chain joins TRBV6-6 and TRBJ1-1; 8 bases line up with TRBD1. CDR1 and CDR2 (germline): MNHNY, SVGAGI (reference sequence). This CDR3 contains 13 residues. V lost 5 bases and J lost 7; bases outside the gene matches: 6. The CDR3 bases are TGTGCCAGCAGTACCTTGGACAGGGTTGAAGCTTTCTTT. Protein: CASSTLDRVEAFF.

Concerning this clone itself: This sample also contains other DNA sequences that code for the same CDR3. The chain recombines TRBV6-4 with TRBJ2-5; TRBD2 matches 9 bases. Per germline, CDR1 MRHNA and CDR2 SNTAGT. With V trimmed by 5 bases and J by 2 bases, 6 bases remained unmatched. The CDR3 length is 15 residues. For the CDR3, the DNA is TGTGCCAGCAGTCCGACCGCGGGGGGGCAAGAGACCCAGTACTTC. As protein: CASSPTAGGQETQYF.

V usage is TRBV7-2 and J usage is TRBJ2-3, with 7 positions matching TRBD2. CDR3 length: 15 amino acids. Germline V gene lookup returns CDR1 SGHTA and CDR2 FQGNSA. V dropped 3 bases and J dropped 4; count of bases not matched to a gene: 7. CDR3 loop: CASSLIPAGPDTQYF. In nucleotides, the CDR3 is TGTGCCAGCAGCTTGATTCCAGCGGGGCCAGATACGCAGTATTTT.

The chain couples TRBV18 to TRBJ2-7; 10 bases line up with TRBD2. CDR1 and CDR2 (germline): KGHSH, LQKENI. The CDR3 runs to 15 residues. V trimming: 4 bases; J trimming: 1 base; junction bases outside the gene matches: 4. In DNA form, the CDR3 reads TGTGCCAGCTCACTGCTAGCGGGGGTTTCCTACGAGCAGTACTTC. The encoded protein is CASSLLAGVSYEQYF.

This clone has a handful of counts. The rearrangement links TRBV28 to TRBJ1-4; possibly TRBD1 for D (6 bases). Germline CDR1 reads MDHEN; CDR2 reads SYDVKM. The CDR3 runs 18 residues. Trimming left V 3 bases short and J 0 bases short, with 17 bases between. The CDR3 loop is CASSFGPGEGSTNEKLFF. The DNA for the CDR3 is TGTGCCAGCAGTTTTGGGCCAGGGGAAGGGTCAACTAATGAAAAACTGTTTTTT.